This T cell receptor beta chain was retrieved from a study of human T cells and chemical hapten exposure. CDR3 length: 16 residues. Trimming removed 6 bases from V and 5 bases from J; junction bases left unmatched: 13. Time point in this sample: patch test 1, 2 weeks after DPC sensitization. Treatment meaning: therapeutic diphenylcyclopropenone sensitization with weekly scalp DPC. TCRdb called the RACE reads again in MiXCR, with one record for every CDR3 protein. Counted here are roughly 80,000 distinct CDR3 sequences, about 10% occurring once; the ten biggest clones make up 4% to 5%. The rearrangement joins TRBV12-3 or TRBV12-4 to TRBJ2-1; TRBD2 matches 7 bases. The sample was whole blood, taken in connection with sensitization to the hapten diphenylcyclopropenone (DPC). The TCR sequence derives from a woman aged 45-65 years with alopecia areata. Some clones in this sample may be carry-over from other donors' samples. The CDR3 nucleotides are TGTGCCAGCAGGCCCGGGGCTAGCGGATACCACAATGAGCAGTTCTTC. Residues: CASRPGASGYHNEQFF.